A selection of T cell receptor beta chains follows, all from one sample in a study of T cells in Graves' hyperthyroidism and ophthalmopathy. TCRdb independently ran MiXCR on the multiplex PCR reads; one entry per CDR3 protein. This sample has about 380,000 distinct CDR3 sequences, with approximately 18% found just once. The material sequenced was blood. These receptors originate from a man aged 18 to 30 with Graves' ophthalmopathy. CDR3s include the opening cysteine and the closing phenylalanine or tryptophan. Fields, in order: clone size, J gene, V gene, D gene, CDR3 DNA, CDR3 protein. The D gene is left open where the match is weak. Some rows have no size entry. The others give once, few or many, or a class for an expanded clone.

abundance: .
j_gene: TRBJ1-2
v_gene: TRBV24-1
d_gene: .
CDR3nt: TGTGCCACCAGTGACCATCTCTATGGCTACACCTTC
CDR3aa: CATSDHLYGYTF

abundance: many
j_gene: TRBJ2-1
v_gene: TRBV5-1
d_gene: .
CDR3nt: TGCGCCAGCAGCTTCTTTAGGAGCAATGAGCAGTTCTTC
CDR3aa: CASSFFRSNEQFF

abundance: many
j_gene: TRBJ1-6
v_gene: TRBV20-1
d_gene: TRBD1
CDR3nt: TGCAGTGCTTCCCTGGGACAGGGGGGTAATTCACCCCTCCACTTT
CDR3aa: CSASLGQGGNSPLHF

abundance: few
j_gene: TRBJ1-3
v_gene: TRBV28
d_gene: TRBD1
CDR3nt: TGTGCCAGCAGTTTTTGGACAGGCGGAAACACCATATATTTT
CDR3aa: CASSFWTGGNTIYF

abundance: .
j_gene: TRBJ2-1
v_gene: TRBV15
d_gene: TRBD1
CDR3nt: TGTGCCACCAGCAGCCTCGGTACTCCCCCGGGACAGGGGACCCATGAGCAGTTCTTC
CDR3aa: CATSSLGTPPGQGTHEQFF

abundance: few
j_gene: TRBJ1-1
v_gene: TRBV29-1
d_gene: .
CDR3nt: TGCAGCGTTGAAGATGTGTACAGCCCGAACACTGAAGCTTTCTTT
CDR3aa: CSVEDVYSPNTEAFF

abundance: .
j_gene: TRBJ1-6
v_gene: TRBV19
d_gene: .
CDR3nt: TGTGCCAGTAGTATAGAGCGTTCACCCCTCCACTTT
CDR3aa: CASSIERSPLHF

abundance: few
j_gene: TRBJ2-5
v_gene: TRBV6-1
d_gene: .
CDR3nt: TGTGCCAGCGCCCCAGGGTACCAAGAGACCCAGTACTTC
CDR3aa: CASAPGYQETQYF

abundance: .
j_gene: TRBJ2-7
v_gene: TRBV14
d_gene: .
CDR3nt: TGTGCCAGCAGCCAAGGGGGAGCAGAGCTCTACGAGCAGTACTTC
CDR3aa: CASSQGGAELYEQYF

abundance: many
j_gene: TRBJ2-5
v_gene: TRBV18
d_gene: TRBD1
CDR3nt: TGTGCCAGCTCACCACGCCGGACAGGGGCTGAGACCCAGTACTTC
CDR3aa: CASSPRRTGAETQYF

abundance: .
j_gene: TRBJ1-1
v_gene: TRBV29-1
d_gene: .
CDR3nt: TGCAGCGCCGAGGAATCCCGAGGGACTGAAGCTTTCTTT
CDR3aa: CSAEESRGTEAFF

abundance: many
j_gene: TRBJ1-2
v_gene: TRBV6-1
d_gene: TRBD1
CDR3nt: TGTGCCTCATTCCGGGACAGGGTTCGTTTTGGCTACACCTTC
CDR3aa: CASFRDRVRFGYTF

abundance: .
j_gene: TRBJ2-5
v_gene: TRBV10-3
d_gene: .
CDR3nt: TGTGCCATCAGTGTCGGGGACGCGGAGACCCAGTACTTC
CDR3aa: CAISVGDAETQYF

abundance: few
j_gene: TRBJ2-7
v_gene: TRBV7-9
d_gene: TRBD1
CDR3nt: TGTGCCAGCAGCTTAGAGGGACAGGGTCCCTACGAGCAGTACTTC
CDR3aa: CASSLEGQGPYEQYF

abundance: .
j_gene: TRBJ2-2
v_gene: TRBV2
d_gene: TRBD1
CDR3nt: TGTGCCAGCAGCCCTGGACAGGAACGGTCTGGGGCCGGGGAGCCGTTTTTT
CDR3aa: CASSPGQERSGAGEPFF

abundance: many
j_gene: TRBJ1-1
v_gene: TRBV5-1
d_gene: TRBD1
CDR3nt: TGCGCCAGCAGCTTGGGACAGGGAATGCGGACTGAAGCTTTCTTT
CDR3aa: CASSLGQGMRTEAFF

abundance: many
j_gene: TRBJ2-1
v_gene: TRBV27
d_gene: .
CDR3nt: TGTGCCAGCAGTTTCCTCTCACTACCGAGCTCCTACAATGAGCAGTTCTTC
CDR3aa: CASSFLSLPSSYNEQFF

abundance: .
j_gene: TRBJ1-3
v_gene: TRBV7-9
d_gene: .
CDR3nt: TGTGCCAGCAGCCTAACGGTCTCTGGAAGCACCATATATTTT
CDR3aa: CASSLTVSGSTIYF

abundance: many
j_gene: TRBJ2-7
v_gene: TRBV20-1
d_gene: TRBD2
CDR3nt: TGCAGTGCTAGGACTAGCGGATCCTACGAGCAGTACTTC
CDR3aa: CSARTSGSYEQYF

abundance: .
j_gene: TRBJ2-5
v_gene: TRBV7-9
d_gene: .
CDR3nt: TGTGCCAGCAGCTTAGCAGGGAAAGAGACCCAGTACTTC
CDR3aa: CASSLAGKETQYF

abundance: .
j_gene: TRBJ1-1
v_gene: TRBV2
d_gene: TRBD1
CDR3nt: TGTGCCGGCGGGGGACAGGGGGCGCGGAACACTGAAGCTTTCTTT
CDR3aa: CAGGGQGARNTEAFF

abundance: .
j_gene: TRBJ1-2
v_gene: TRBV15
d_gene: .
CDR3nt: TGTGCCACCAGGAGAGTAGGGGATGGCTATGGCTACACCTTC
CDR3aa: CATRRVGDGYGYTF

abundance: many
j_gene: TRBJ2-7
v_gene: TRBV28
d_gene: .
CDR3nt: TGTGCCAGCAGTTCCCGACTGGACCACCCCAATGGGAGAAGGTACGAGCAGTACTTC
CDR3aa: CASSSRLDHPNGRRYEQYF

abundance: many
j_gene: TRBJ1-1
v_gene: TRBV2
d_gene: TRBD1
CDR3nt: TGTGCCAGCAGAAAGGGGACAGTCCATGAAGCTTTCTTT
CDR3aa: CASRKGTVHEAFF

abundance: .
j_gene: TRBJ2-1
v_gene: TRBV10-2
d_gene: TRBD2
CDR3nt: TGCGCCAGCAGACAGCGGGGGCAGGTCAATGAGCAGTTCTTC
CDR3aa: CASRQRGQVNEQFF

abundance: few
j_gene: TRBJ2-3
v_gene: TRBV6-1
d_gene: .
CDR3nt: TGTGCCAGCACCTTAGGGGTGTCGACAGATACGCAGTATTTT
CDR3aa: CASTLGVSTDTQYF

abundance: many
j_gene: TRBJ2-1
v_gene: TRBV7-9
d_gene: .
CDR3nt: TGTGCCAGCAGCTCAGACGGGACGGCCTACAATGAGCAGTTCTTC
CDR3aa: CASSSDGTAYNEQFF

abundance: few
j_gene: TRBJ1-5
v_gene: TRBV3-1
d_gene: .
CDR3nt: TGTGCCAGCAGCCAAGATGGGACCACCGTCGAGCCCCAGCATTTT
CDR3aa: CASSQDGTTVEPQHF

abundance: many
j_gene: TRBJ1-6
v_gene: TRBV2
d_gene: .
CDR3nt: TGTGCCAGCAGTGACGACACCACCTATAATTCACCCCTCCACTTT
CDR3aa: CASSDDTTYNSPLHF

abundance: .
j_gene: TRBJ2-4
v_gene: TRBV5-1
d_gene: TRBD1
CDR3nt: TGCGCCAGCAGCCTCCGGGACAGCCAGAAAAACATTCAGTACTTC
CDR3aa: CASSLRDSQKNIQYF

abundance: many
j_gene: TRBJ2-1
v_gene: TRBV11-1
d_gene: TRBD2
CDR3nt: TGTGCCAGCAGCTTACCGGGGGGGCCCTACAATGAGCAGTTCTTC
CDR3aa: CASSLPGGPYNEQFF

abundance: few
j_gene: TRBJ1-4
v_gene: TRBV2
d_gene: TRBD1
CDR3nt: TGTGCCAGCGGGGGGACAGATGCAACTAATGAAAAACTGTTTTTT
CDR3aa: CASGGTDATNEKLFF

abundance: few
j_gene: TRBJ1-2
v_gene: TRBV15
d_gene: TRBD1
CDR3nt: TGTGCCACCAGCCCCCGGACAGGGGATTATGGCTACACCTTC
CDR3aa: CATSPRTGDYGYTF

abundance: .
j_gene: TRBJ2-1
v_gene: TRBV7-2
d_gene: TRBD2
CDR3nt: TGTGCCAGCAGCTTAGGGCGGGGGGGCTCCTCCTACAATGAGCAGTTCTTC
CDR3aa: CASSLGRGGSSYNEQFF

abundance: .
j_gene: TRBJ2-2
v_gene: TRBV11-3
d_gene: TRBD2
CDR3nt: TGTGCCAGCAGCTCGAGCGGGGCAACGGACCACCCCGGGGAGCTGTTTTTT
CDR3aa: CASSSSGATDHPGELFF

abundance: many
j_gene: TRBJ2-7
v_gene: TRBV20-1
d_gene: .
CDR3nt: TGCAGTGCTAGAGATTCGGCGGGGGCCTCCTACGAGCAGTACTTC
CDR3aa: CSARDSAGASYEQYF

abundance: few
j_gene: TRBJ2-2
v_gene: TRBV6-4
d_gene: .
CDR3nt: TGTGCCACATCCCCGTCAAGCACCGGGGAGCTGTTTTTT
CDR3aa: CATSPSSTGELFF

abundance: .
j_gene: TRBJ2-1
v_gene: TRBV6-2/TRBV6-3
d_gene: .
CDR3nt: TGTGCCAGCCCCCCCTACAATGAGCAGTTCTTC
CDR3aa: CASPPYNEQFF

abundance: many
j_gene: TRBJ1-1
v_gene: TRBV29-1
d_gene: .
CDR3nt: TGCAGCGCGGGGAAGGTGGGCACTGAAGCTTTCTTT
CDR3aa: CSAGKVGTEAFF

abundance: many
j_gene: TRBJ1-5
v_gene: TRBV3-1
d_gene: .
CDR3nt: TGTGCCAGCAGCCAAGTTTTCGGCCGCGATCAGCCCCAGCATTTT
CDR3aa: CASSQVFGRDQPQHF

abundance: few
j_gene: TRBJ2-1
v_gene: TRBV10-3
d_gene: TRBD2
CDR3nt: TGTGCCATCAGTGCGTCTTTAGGGGAGGGTGAGCAGTTCTTC
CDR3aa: CAISASLGEGEQFF

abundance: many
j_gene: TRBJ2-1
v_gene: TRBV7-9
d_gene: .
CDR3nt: TGTGCCAGCAGCTTAGAGGGGGGGCACAATGAGCAGTTCTTC
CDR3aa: CASSLEGGHNEQFF

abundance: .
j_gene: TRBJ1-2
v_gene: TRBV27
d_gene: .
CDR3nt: TGTGCCAGCAGGAACATGTATGGCTACACCTTC
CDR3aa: CASRNMYGYTF

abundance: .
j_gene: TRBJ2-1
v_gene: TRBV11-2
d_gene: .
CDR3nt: TGTGCCAGCAGCTTAGTAGGAGCTGAGCAGTTCTTC
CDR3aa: CASSLVGAEQFF

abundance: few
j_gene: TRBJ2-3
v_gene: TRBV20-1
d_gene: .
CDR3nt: TGCAGTGCTAGGATCGCCACAAGCGGCACAGATACGCAGTATTTT
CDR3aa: CSARIATSGTDTQYF

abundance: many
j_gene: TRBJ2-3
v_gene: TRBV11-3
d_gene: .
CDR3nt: TGTGCCAGCAGCTTAGATGGCGGACAGTCCACAGATACGCAGTATTTT
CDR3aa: CASSLDGGQSTDTQYF

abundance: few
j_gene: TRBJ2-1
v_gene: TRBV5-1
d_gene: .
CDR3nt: TGTGCCAGCAGCGTACAGGTTGGGCTAGGAGATGAGCAGTTCTTC
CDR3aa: CASSVQVGLGDEQFF

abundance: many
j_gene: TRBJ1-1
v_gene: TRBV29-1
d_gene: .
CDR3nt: TGCAGCGTTGAGAGGACAGCGGACACTGAAGCTTTCTTT
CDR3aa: CSVERTADTEAFF

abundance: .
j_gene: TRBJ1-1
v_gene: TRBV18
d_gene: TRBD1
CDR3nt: TGTGCCAGCTCACCTTCGCCCGGGACAGGGATTGGGGACACTGAAGCTTTCTTT
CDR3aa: CASSPSPGTGIGDTEAFF

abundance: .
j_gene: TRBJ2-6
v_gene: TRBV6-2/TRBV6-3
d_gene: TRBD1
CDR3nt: TGTGCCACCACCAAGGACAGGGGGCTCCCTGGGGCCAACGTCCTGACTTTC
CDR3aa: CATTKDRGLPGANVLTF

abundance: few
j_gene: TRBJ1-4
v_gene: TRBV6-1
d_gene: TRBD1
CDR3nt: TGTGCCAGCAAGGACAGGGAAACTGAAAAACTGTTTTTT
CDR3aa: CASKDRETEKLFF

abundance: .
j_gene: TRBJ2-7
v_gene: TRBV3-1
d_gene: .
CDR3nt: TGTGCCAGCAGCCAAGCCCCCGACATGTTCTACGAGCAGTACTTC
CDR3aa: CASSQAPDMFYEQYF

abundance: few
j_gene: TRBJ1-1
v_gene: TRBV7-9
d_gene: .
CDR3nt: TGTGCCAGCAGCTTAACACAAGAGAACACTGAAGCTTTCTTT
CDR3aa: CASSLTQENTEAFF

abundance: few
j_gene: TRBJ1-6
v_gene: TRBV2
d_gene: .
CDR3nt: TGTGCCAGCAGTGAATCTCTGAGCTCCTATAATTCACCCCTCCACTTT
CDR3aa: CASSESLSSYNSPLHF

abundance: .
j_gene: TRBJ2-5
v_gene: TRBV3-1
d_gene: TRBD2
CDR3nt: TGTGCCAGCGAATTCCGGACTAGCGGGGGGGAAGAGACCCAGTACTTC
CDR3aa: CASEFRTSGGEETQYF

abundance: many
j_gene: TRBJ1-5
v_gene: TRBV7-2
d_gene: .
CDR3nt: TGTGCCAGCAGCTTATTTGAGAATCAGCCCCAGCATTTT
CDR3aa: CASSLFENQPQHF

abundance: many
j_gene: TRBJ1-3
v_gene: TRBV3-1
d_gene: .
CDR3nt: TGTGCCAGCAGCCAAGTTGGGGTTTCCGGAAACACCATATATTTT
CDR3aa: CASSQVGVSGNTIYF

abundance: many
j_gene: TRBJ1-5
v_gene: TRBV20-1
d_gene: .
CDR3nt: TGCAGTGCTAGAGAAGGGAGGGGGAGTCAGCCCCAGCATTTT
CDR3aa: CSAREGRGSQPQHF

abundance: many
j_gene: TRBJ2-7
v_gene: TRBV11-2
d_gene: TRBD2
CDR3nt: TGTGCCAGCAGCCCACTAGCGGGGGGGCGATACGAGCAGTACTTC
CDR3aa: CASSPLAGGRYEQYF